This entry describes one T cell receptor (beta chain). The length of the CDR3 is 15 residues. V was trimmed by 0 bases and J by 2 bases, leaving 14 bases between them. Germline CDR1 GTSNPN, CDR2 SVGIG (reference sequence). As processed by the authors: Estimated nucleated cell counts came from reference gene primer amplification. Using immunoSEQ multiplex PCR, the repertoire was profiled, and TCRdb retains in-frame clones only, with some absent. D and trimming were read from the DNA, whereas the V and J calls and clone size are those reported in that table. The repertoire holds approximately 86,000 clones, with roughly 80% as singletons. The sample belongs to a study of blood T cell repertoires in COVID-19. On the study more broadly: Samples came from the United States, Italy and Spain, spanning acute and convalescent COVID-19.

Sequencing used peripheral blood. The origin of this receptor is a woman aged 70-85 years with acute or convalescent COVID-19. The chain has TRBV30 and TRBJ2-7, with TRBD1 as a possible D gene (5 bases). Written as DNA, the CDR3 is TGTGCCTGGAGTGTAGGGTGGGGCCTTACCTACGAGCAGTACTTC. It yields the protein CAWSVGWGLTYEQYF.